The following is a T cell receptor (beta chain) sequence with its context. The sample holds a few counts of this clone. Its recognized antigen is unknown. One base away there is no much larger clone; base qualities are not given. The entire amount of isolated RNA was reverse transcribed using the High Capacity cDNA Reverse Transcription Kit, so the sequenced TCRB transcripts were expressed ones. Deep immunoSEQ sequencing was applied to naive, central memory and regulatory T cell samples, giving an average of roughly 3.6 million total reads per sample. Sorted cells were lysed in RLT buffer, and RNA was extracted using DNase-treated RNeasy Micro or Mini kits according to cell number. To prevent cross-contamination, each cell subset was processed individually, whereas patient and healthy donor samples were processed jointly. The immunoSEQ multiplex PCR was used to amplify TCRB sequences from cDNA, generating 87-bp fragments that spanned the CDR3 region. The amplicons were sequenced using the Illumina HiSeq platform. The source study handled its data this way. Synthetic template baselines were used to correct PCR bias computationally, reads within Hamming distance 2 were collapsed, and singletons that could not be merged were discarded. By aligning reads against IMGT, V, D and J genes, CDR3 length, and insertions or deletions at six rearrangement sites were assigned. Within each subset, clonotype counts were normalized to the number of sorted cells before true diversity and Gini coefficients were calculated with the tcR R package. The overlap coefficient, calculated on TCRB nucleotide sequences, was used to measure repertoire sharing. TCRdb mirrors the immuneACCESS table, restricted to in-frame sequences. Some clones are absent from its copies; in checked studies, under half trace to an unresolved V gene, and the reason for the others is unknown. The DNA was the basis for D and trimming; V, J and clone size are from that table. A total of some 250,000 clones appear in this sample, about 26% of them only once. 3.5% to 4% of the sample is held by the ten biggest clonotypes.

A single peripheral blood draw of 95 to 150 mL on average was collected from each donor into heparinised tubes. Naive, central memory, regulatory and stem cell-like memory CD4+ T cells were sorted on a BD FACSAria II using a panel including CD45RO, CCR7, CD25, CD127, CD95 and CD27. A purity above 95% was achieved for all sorted populations. Right away, PBMCs were isolated by Lymphoprep density gradient centrifugation and were stained directly, with no culture step. So that batch effects would be minimized, each experiment stained and sorted samples in pairs, pairing one healthy donor with one patient. The data derive from a study of beta chain features in type 1 diabetes (dated by TCRdb to the late 2010s). Looking at the study overall: No differences in mean age, gender distribution, total cell number or subset yield were found between patients and healthy donors. A total of roughly 100 million sorted cells were examined across all samples, and a strong correlation was observed between cell number per subset and RNA yield. In the study, recently diagnosed type 1 diabetes patients and matched healthy donors were compared on the TCRB repertoires of their sorted circulating CD4+ T cell subsets. Whereas all 28 donors provided naive and central memory subsets, regulatory and stem cell-like memory subsets were isolated from just 8 patients and about eight healthy donors.

Relative to germline, V is 6 bases shorter and J is 15 bases shorter, with 18 bases between their ends. There are 12 amino acids in the CDR3, from cysteine to phenylalanine inclusive. Only the CDR3 region is kept as DNA, spanning 36 bases read in frame from base 1. CDR1 and CDR2, looked up from the germline V gene, are MDHEN and SYDVKM. General conclusions and limits of the study: Because cDNA rather than genomic DNA was sequenced, highly expressing activated cells could have been over-represented, although no difference in activation and CD3 levels was found between groups. Shorter templates might have been favored by PCR, but patient and control samples were amplified and corrected together, so both groups would have been affected equally by any skew. Because the HLA sub-analyses included only small numbers of individuals, any influence of HLA type on TCRB rearrangement was left unresolved. Type 1 diabetes patients showed a moderate but significant shortening of TCRB CDR3 length in all four CD4+ subsets. At VDJ recombination sites, patients with type 1 diabetes made fewer insertions and deleted more nucleotides, a pattern implying thymic rearrangement abnormalities. The naive, central memory and regulatory TCRB repertoires appeared to resemble one another more closely among patients than among healthy donors.

The sequencing input was central memory CD4+ T cells from blood. The sequence joins TRBV28 to TRBJ2-1; 6 matching bases give a weak D call of TRBD1. The clonotype originates from a man aged 25-45 years in good health. The DNA is TGTGCCAGCAGCACTGGCGACAGGCTGCCGTTCTTC. This is translated as CASSTGDRLPFF.